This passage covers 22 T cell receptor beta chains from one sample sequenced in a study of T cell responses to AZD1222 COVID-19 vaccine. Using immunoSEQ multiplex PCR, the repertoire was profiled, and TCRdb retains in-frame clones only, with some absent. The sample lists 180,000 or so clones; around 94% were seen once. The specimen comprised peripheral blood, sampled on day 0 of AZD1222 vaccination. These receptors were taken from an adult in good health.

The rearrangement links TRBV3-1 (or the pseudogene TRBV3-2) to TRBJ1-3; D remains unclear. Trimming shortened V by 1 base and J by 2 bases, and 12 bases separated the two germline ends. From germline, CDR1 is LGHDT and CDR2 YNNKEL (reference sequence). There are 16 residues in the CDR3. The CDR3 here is CASSQARLRPGNTIYF. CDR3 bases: TGTGCCAGCAGCCAAGCCCGCCTGAGGCCTGGAAACACCATATATTTT.

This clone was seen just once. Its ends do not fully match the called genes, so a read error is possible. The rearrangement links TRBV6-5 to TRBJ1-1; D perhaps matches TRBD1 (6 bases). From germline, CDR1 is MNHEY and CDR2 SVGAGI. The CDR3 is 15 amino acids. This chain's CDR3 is CASSDSWTANTEAFF. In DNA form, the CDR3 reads TGTGCCAGCAGTGACTCGTGGACAGCGAACACTGAAGCTTTCTTT.

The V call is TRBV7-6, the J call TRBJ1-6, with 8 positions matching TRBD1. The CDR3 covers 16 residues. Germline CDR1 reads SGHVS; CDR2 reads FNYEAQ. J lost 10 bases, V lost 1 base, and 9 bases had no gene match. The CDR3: CASSLEGRQGNSPLHF. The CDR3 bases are TGTGCCAGCAGCTTAGAGGGGCGACAGGGGAACTCACCCCTCCACTTT.

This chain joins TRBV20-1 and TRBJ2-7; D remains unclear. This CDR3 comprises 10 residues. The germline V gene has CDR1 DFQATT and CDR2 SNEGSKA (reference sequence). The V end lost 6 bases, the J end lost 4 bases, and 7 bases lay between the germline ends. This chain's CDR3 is CSAQSYEQYF. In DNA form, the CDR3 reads TGCAGTGCCCAGTCTTACGAGCAGTACTTC.

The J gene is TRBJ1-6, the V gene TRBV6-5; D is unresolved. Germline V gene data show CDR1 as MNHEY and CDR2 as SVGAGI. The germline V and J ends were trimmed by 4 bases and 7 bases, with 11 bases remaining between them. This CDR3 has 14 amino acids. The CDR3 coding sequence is TGTGCCAGCAGTTTCGGTATTTCGAATTCACCCCTCCACTTT. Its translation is CASSFGISNSPLHF.

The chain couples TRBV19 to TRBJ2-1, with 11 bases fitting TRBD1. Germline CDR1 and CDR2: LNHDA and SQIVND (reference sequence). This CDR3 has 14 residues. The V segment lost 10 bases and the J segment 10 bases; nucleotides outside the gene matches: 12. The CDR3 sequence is CATGPGTGGTEQFF. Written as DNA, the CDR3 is TGTGCCACCGGACCCGGGACAGGGGGTACCGAGCAGTTCTTC.

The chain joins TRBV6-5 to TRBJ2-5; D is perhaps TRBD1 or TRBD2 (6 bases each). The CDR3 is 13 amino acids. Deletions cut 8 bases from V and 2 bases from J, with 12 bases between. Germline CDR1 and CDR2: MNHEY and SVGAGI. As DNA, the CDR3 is TGTGCCAGCTCTACAGGGACTCAAGAGACCCAGTACTTC. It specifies CASSTGTQETQYF.

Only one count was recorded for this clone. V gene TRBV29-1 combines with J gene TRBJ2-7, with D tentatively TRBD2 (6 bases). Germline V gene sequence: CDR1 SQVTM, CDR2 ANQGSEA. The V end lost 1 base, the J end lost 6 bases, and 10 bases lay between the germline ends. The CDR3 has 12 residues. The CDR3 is CSVEVTSTEQYF. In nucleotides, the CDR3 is TGCAGCGTTGAAGTAACTAGCACCGAGCAGTACTTC.

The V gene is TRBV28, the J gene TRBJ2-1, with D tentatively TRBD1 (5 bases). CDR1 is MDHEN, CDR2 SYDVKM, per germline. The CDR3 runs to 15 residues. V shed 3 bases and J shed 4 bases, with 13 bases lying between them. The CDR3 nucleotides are TGTGCCAGCAGTTTTAGGACATCCTTGTACAATGAGCAGTTCTTC. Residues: CASSFRTSLYNEQFF.

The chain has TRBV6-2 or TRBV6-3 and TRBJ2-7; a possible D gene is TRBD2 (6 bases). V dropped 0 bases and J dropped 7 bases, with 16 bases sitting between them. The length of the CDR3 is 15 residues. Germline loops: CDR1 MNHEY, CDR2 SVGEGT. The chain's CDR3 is CASSYSAGSEREQYF. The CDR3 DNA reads TGTGCCAGCAGTTACTCGGCGGGATCCGAAAGGGAGCAGTACTTC.

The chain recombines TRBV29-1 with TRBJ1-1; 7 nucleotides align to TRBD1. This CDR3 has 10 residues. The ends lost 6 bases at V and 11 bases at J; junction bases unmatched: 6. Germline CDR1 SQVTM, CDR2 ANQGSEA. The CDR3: CSVSDRAAFF. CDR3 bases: TGCAGCGTCTCCGACAGGGCGGCTTTCTTT.

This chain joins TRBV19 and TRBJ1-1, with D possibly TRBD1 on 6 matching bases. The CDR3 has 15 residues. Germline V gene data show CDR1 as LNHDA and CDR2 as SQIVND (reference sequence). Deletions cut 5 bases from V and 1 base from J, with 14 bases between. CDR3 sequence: CASSGPGQPNTEAFF. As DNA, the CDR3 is TGTGCCAGTAGTGGGCCGGGACAACCGAACACTGAAGCTTTCTTT.

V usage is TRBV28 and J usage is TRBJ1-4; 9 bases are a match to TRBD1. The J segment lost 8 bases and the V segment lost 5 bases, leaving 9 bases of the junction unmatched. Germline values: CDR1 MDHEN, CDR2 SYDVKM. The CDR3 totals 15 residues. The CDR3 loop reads CASSRPGQGGEKLFF. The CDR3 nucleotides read TGTGCCAGCAGTCGCCCGGGACAGGGTGGCGAAAAACTGTTTTTT.

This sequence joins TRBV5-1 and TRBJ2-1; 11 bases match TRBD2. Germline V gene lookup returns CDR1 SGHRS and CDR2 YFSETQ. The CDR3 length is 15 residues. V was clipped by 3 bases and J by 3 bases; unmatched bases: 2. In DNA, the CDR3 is TGCGCCAGCAGCTCCGGGACTAGCGGCTACAATGAGCAGTTCTTC. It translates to CASSSGTSGYNEQFF.

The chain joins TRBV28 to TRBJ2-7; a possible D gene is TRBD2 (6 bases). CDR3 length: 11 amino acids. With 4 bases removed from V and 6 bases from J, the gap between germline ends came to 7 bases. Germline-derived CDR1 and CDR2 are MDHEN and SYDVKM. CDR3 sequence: CASSYGGEQYF. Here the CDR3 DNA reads TGTGCCAGCAGTTACGGGGGCGAGCAGTACTTC.

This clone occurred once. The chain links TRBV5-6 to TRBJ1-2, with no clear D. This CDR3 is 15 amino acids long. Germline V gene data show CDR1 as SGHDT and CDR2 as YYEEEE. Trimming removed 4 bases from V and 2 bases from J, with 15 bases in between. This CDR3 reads CASSPLTNRNYGYTF. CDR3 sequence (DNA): TGTGCCAGCAGCCCCTTGACCAATAGGAACTATGGCTACACCTTC.

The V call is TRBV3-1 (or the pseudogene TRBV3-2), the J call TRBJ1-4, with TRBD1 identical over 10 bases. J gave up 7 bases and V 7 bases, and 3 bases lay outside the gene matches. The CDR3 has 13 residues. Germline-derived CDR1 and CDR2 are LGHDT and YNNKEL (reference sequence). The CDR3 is CASTRDRGEKLFF. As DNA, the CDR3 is TGTGCCAGCACCAGGGACAGGGGTGAAAAACTGTTTTTT.

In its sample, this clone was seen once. The DNA for the CDR3 is TGTGCCAGCACCCCGGGCGATAGCAATCAGCCCCAGCATTTT. It translates to CASTPGDSNQPQHF. V usage is TRBV2 and J usage is TRBJ1-5; D gene unclear. The CDR3 runs 14 residues. CDR1 is SNHLY and CDR2 is FYNNEI in the germline V gene. V lost 7 bases and J lost 0, with 10 bases in between.

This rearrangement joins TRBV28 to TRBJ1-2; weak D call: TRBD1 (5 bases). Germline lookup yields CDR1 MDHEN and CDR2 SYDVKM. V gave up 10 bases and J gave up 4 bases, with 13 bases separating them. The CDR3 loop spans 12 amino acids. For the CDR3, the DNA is TGTGCCACCACCGGGGCCGGCTATGGCTACACCTTC. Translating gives CATTGAGYGYTF.

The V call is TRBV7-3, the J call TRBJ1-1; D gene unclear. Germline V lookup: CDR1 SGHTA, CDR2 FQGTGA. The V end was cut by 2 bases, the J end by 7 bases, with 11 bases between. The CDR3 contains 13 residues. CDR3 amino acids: CASSLLGGDEAFF. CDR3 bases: TGTGCCAGCAGCTTATTGGGAGGAGATGAAGCTTTCTTT.

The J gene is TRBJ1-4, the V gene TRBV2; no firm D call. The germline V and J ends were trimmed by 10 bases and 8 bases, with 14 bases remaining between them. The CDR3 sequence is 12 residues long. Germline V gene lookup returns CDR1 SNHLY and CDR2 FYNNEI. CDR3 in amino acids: CATQWSQEKLFF. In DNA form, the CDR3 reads TGTGCCACGCAGTGGTCGCAGGAAAAACTGTTTTTT.

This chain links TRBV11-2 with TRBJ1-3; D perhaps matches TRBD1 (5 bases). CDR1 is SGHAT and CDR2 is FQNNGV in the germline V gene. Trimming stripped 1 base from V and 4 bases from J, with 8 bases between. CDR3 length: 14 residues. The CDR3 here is CASSLGAGGNTIYF. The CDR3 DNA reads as TGTGCCAGCAGCTTAGGAGCAGGGGGAAACACCATATATTTT.